This T cell receptor beta chain was sequenced for a study of blood T cell repertoires in COVID-19. About the research overall: The origin of the acute and convalescent COVID-19 samples was the United States, Italy and Spain. Sources were T cells, B-cell-depleted T cells, or PBMCs; the material itself was cDNA or gDNA.

Per the original data handling: From reference gene primer amplification, estimates of nucleated cell counts were derived. Generated by immunoSEQ multiplex PCR, the TCRdb table keeps only in-frame clones and is missing some. For V, J and clone size, that table is used; D and trimming come from the DNA. Among 240,000 or so clones listed, about four fifths were seen once. Followed over time, Seattle patients had been enrolled while infection was active. Trimming pared 3 bases from V and 2 bases from J, leaving 5 bases between. The CDR3 is 14 amino acids. Germline loops: CDR1 LNHDA, CDR2 SQIVND (reference sequence).

Material for sequencing was peripheral blood. The sequence was obtained from a woman of 80 years or more with COVID-19, enrolled during active disease. The rearrangement joins TRBV19 to TRBJ2-6; D uncertain. The CDR3 loop is CASSMAPGANVLTF. The CDR3 coding sequence is TGTGCCAGTAGTATGGCCCCTGGGGCCAACGTCCTGACTTTC.